This TCR beta chain was captured by sequencing in a study of CD8 T cells in ankylosing spondylitis. Study findings and constraints: What seemed typical of ankylosing spondylitis blood was a TCR beta motif built from eight highly homologous variants.

MiXCR, run by TCRdb on the 5' RACE reads, gives a single entry per CDR3 protein. The sample contains around 300,000 distinct CDR3 sequences, about 15% of which appear only once. To note about this clonotype: As yet, its antigen is unknown.

This receptor was identified in a male donor with ankylosing spondylitis or in good health (not recorded which). The sequencing sample was made of blood, either unsorted or a sorted T cell fraction (not recorded which).

In nucleotides, the CDR3 is TGTGCCAGCTCACCAAGACAGGAGAATCAGCCCCAGCATTTT. Amino acid sequence: CASSPRQENQPQHF. This chain links TRBV18 with TRBJ1-5, with a tentative D call TRBD1 (6 bases). This CDR3 has 14 amino acids. V lost 2 bases to trimming and J lost 4 bases, with 9 bases between them. From germline, CDR1 is KGHSH and CDR2 LQKENI.